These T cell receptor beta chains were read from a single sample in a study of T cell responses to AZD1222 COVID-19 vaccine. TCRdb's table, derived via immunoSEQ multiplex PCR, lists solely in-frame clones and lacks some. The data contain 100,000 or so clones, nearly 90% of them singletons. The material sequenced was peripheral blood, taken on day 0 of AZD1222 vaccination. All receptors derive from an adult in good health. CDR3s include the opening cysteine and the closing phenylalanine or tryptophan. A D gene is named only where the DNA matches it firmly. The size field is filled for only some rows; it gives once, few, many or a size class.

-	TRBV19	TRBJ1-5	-	CASRPGRQVFQPQHF	TGTGCCAGTAGGCCTGGGAGACAGGTTTTCCAGCCCCAGCATTTT
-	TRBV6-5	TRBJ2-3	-	CASSYSATAKDTQYF	TGTGCCAGCAGTTACTCAGCCACGGCAAAAGATACGCAGTATTTT
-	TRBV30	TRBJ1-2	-	CAWSEIKGANYGYTF	TGTGCCTGGAGTGAAATAAAGGGGGCTAACTATGGCTACACCTTC
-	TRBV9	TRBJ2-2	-	CASSVALGTNTGELFF	TGTGCCAGCAGCGTAGCTCTCGGGACAAACACCGGGGAGCTGTTTTTT
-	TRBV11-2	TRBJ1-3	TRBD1	CASSPETGGRNTIYF	TGTGCCAGCAGCCCCGAGACAGGGGGTCGAAACACCATATATTTT
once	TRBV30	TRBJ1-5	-	CAWSAGSNQPQHF	TGTGCCTGGAGTGCCGGGAGCAATCAGCCCCAGCATTTT
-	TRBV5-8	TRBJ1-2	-	CASSRNRDGTF	TGTGCCAGCAGCCGAAACAGGGATGGCACCTTC
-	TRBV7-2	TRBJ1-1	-	CASSLFEAFF	TGTGCCAGCAGCTTATTTGAAGCTTTCTTT
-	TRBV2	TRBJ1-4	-	CASSEAGGSSGKLFF	TGTGCCAGCAGTGAAGCGGGGGGGAGCTCGGGAAAACTGTTTTTT
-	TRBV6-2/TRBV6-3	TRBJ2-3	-	CASSYSKLASDTQYF	TGTGCCAGCAGTTACTCGAAGTTAGCTTCAGATACGCAGTATTTT
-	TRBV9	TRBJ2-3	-	CASSGGRQVRADTQYF	TGTGCCAGCAGCGGGGGCCGGCAGGTGCGGGCAGATACGCAGTATTTT
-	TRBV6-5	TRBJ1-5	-	CASNRDNERYQPQHF	TGTGCCAGCAACCGGGACAACGAGAGGTATCAGCCCCAGCATTTT